This T cell receptor (beta chain) was profiled in a study of cytomegalovirus exposure and HLA in healthy donors (dated by TCRdb to 2016 to 2017). Some background on the complete study: According to a later analysis, one platform produced both the roughly 120 validation repertoires and the roughly 650 repertoires of the first cohort. The study aimed to test whether cataloging public T cell receptors could reveal signatures of past pathogen exposure. To predict cytomegalovirus infection status, the study combined high-throughput TCR immunosequencing, statistical association of individual TCRs with disease status, and machine learning. Besides the first cohort of roughly 640 subjects, a separate validation cohort made up of 120 different subjects was used.

The CDR3 numbers 17 residues from cysteine through phenylalanine. The retained sequence is limited to the CDR3, 51 bases, with the frame set at the first base. Trimming removed 4 bases from V and 6 bases from J; the gene matches leave 17 bases unexplained. CDR1 and CDR2, looked up from the germline V gene, are LGHNA and YNFKEQ. Points on this clone: The antigen it binds to is not known. No per-base quality is available; no much larger clone lies one base away.

Library preparation was by the immunoSEQ multiplex PCR assay. Turning to the authors' computational methods: A statistical classification framework was developed to diagnose cytomegalovirus status using the catalog of TCR beta chain sequences. TCRdb re-hosts the immuneACCESS table, in-frame sequences only. Its copies lack some clones; in the studies checked, an unresolved V gene accounts for under half of them, and the cause for the rest is not known. Clone size and V and J calls were adopted from that table, with D and trimming inferred from the DNA. For this sample the table gives more than 50,000 clones, of which roughly 91% were detected only once. The leading ten clones occupy 2% to 2.5% of the sample. What the research found in general, with its limitations: In vitro tests confirmed that a few of the cytomegalovirus-associated TCR beta chains recognize cytomegalovirus antigens. While some public TCRs were present in many individuals, most TCR sequences turned up only very rarely across donors. A later analysis lacked HLA typing for the validation cohort, so it scored co-occurrence in that cohort across all 120 or so repertoires. The study listed 150 to 200 TCR beta chains as associated with cytomegalovirus. The authors suggested that the approach could potentially be extended to other disease states and immunological phenotypes. Of the cluster scores, roughly 95% were above 0 in a later analysis, which found that TCRs clustered in the first cohort also tended to co-occur in the roughly 130 validation repertoires. The classifier was reported to diagnose cytomegalovirus status with high specificity and sensitivity in both the original and validation cohorts.

The donors were included in the validation cohort of roughly 120 subjects, a group kept apart from the approximately 670-subject first cohort. The chain was built from TRBV4-2 and TRBJ2-7; 8 central nucleotides agree with TRBD1. This TCR derives from a woman aged 25-40 years in good health and CMV-seronegative. The specimen sequenced was PBMCs. The sequence in DNA is TGTGCCAGCAGCCGAGAAGTAGACGGACAGGGTAGAGTCGAGCAGTACTTC. Translated, it reads CASSREVDGQGRVEQYF.